These 32 T cell receptor beta chains originate from one sample sequenced in a study of a mutant IDH1 vaccine in newly diagnosed glioma. Documented time point: week 35, safety follow-up. Topical imiquimod was applied with each vaccine dose, which held 300 ug of mutant IDH1 20-mer peptide. Assay used: immunoSEQ multiplex PCR; TCRdb lists only in-frame clones, some missing. The sample records some 29,000 clones, about four fifths being singletons. These receptors are not linked to any known antigen. The specimen comprised PBMCs, sampled from a glioma patient whose treatment included an IDH1 peptide vaccine. These receptors were obtained from a man in his forties or fifties with glioma.

The rearrangement uses TRBV5-6 and TRBJ2-7; D is uncertain. Trimming took 7 bases from V and 3 from J, leaving 14 bases between them. CDR3 length: 13 amino acids. Germline CDR1 reads SGHDT; CDR2 reads YYEEEE. The CDR3 loop is CASASWSDYEQYF. CDR3 in DNA: TGTGCCAGCGCTAGTTGGTCCGACTACGAGCAGTACTTC.

The chain carries TRBV6-6 and TRBJ2-7, with D perhaps matching TRBD2 (5 bases). Trimming shortened V by 6 bases and J by 6 bases, and 18 bases separated the two germline ends. This CDR3 contains 14 residues. Germline V gives CDR1 MNHNY, CDR2 SVGAGI (reference sequence). CDR3 region: CASRPDPREREQYF. The CDR3 DNA reads TGTGCCAGCAGACCCGACCCGAGGGAACGCGAGCAGTACTTC.

This chain uses TRBV14 with TRBJ2-7; TRBD1 is a possible D gene (5 bases). This CDR3 has 16 amino acids. Germline V gene sequence: CDR1 SGHDN, CDR2 FVKESK. V dropped 0 bases and J dropped 4 bases, with 16 bases sitting between them. CDR3 DNA sequence: TGTGCCAGCAGCCAAGAGTTAGGGGCTAAACGGTACGAGCAGTACTTC. It codes for CASSQELGAKRYEQYF. The full variable domain, with the rest looked up from reference TRBV14 and TRBJ2-7, is EAGVTQFPSHSVIEKGQTVTLRCDPISGHDNLYWYRRVMGKEIKFLLHFVKESKQDESGMPNNRFLAERTGGTYSTLKVQPAELEDSGVYFCASSQELGAKRYEQYFGPGTRLTVT.

The chain combines TRBV21-1 with TRBJ2-2; the table's TRBD1 call for D was not verified on the DNA. TRBV21-1 is given as a pseudogene. This CDR3 has 18 residues. CDR3 sequence reads: CASSTGQGSSPNTGELFF. DNA for the CDR3: TGTGCCAGCAGCACGGGACAGGGGTCTTCCCCGAACACCGGGGAGCTGTTTTTT.

The V and J genes are TRBV29-1 and TRBJ2-2; D is unresolved. From germline, CDR1 is SQVTM and CDR2 ANQGSEA. Trimming left V 6 bases short and J 4 bases short, with 12 bases between. The CDR3 totals 13 residues. The CDR3 DNA reads TGCAGCGTCAGAGGAGTAGGCACCGGGGAGCTGTTTTTT. It yields the protein CSVRGVGTGELFF.

This chain connects TRBV30 to TRBJ2-1; D is perhaps TRBD1 (6 bases). This CDR3 comprises 14 residues. Germline V gene lookup returns CDR1 GTSNPN and CDR2 SVGIG (reference sequence). V shed 4 bases and J shed 3 bases, with 13 bases lying between them. The CDR3 DNA follows: TGTGCCTGGAACACAGGGCTACACTACAATGAGCAGTTCTTC. Its protein product is CAWNTGLHYNEQFF.

This clone was detected only once. This chain uses TRBV14 with TRBJ2-5; D is uncertain. This CDR3 is built from 12 residues. Trimming pared 4 bases from V and 4 bases from J, leaving 7 bases between. In germline, CDR1 is SGHDN, CDR2 FVKESK. The CDR3 spells CASSRSRETQYF. The DNA of the CDR3 is TGTGCCAGCAGCCGTAGTCGAGAGACCCAGTACTTC.

This clone occurred a few times. The chain links TRBV7-9 to TRBJ1-6; 9 bases align to TRBD1. V was clipped by 5 bases and J by 7 bases; unmatched bases: 6. The CDR3 is 15 residues long. Germline loops: CDR1 SEHNR, CDR2 FQNEAQ (reference sequence). Here the CDR3 DNA reads TGTGCCAGCAGCCAGGGACAGGGAGGAAATTCACCCCTCCACTTT. It codes for CASSQGQGGNSPLHF.

CDR3 protein: CASRDLKEYEQYF. CDR3 DNA sequence: TGCGCCAGCAGGGATCTAAAGGAATACGAGCAGTACTTC. This chain uses TRBV5-1 with TRBJ2-7; D gene unclear. The CDR3 runs 13 residues. V was clipped by 5 bases and J by 4 bases, with 13 bases between them. Germline loops: CDR1 SGHRS, CDR2 YFSETQ.

The chain recombines TRBV5-1 with TRBJ2-5; the match to TRBD1 covers 10 bases. This CDR3 spans 14 amino acids. Germline V gene data show CDR1 as SGHRS and CDR2 as YFSETQ. The junction had 2 bases not matched to a gene; V was cut back by 3 bases and J by 3 bases. The CDR3 here is CASSSGTGEETQYF. The CDR3 DNA sequence: TGCGCCAGCAGCTCCGGGACAGGGGAAGAGACCCAGTACTTC.

The genes are TRBV5-6 and TRBJ2-5; no clear D. The germline V and J ends were trimmed by 3 bases and 2 bases, with 8 bases remaining between them. The V gene's germline CDR1 is SGHDT and CDR2 YYEEEE. The CDR3 extends over 13 amino acids. CDR3 bases: TGTGCCAGCAGCTGGACCTCTCAAGAGACCCAGTACTTC. Protein product: CASSWTSQETQYF.

The chain links TRBV4-1 to TRBJ2-1; 12 nucleotides line up with TRBD2. CDR1 is MGHRA and CDR2 is YSYEKL in the germline V gene. Trimming took 4 bases from V and 7 from J; bases not matched to a gene: 5. This CDR3 is built from 15 residues. CDR3 in amino acids: CASSRTSGRQNEQFF. The CDR3 nucleotides are TGCGCCAGCAGCCGAACTAGCGGGAGGCAGAATGAGCAGTTCTTC.

The genes are TRBV18 and TRBJ2-3, with 8 bases aligning to TRBD2. Germline V gene data show CDR1 as KGHSH and CDR2 as LQKENI. This CDR3 region has 16 residues. J gave up 0 bases and V 3 bases, and 5 bases lay outside the gene matches. This chain's CDR3 is CASSPYTSGSTDTQYF. Here the CDR3 DNA reads TGTGCCAGCTCACCCTATACTAGCGGTAGCACAGATACGCAGTATTTT. The full variable domain, rest sourced from reference TRBV18 and TRBJ2-3, is NAGVMQNPRHLVRRRGQEARLRCSPMKGHSHVYWYRQLPEEGLKFMVYLQKENIIDESGMPKERFSAEFPKEGPSILRIQQVVRGDSAAYFCASSPYTSGSTDTQYFGPGTRLTVL.

V gene TRBV2 combines with J gene TRBJ2-7; tentatively, D is TRBD1 (5 bases). This CDR3 contains 13 residues. Germline loops: CDR1 SNHLY, CDR2 FYNNEI. The V gene lost 1 base and the J gene lost 4 bases, with 8 bases spanning the gap. CDR3 DNA sequence: TGTGCCAGCAGTGAAGGGCGGACATACGAGCAGTACTTC. Residues: CASSEGRTYEQYF.

The gene calls are TRBV5-1 and TRBJ2-5; 8 bases line up with TRBD1. CDR1 is SGHRS and CDR2 is YFSETQ in the germline V gene. The V gene end was trimmed by 3 bases and the J gene end by 4 bases; junction bases not matched to a gene: 5. This CDR3 is 14 amino acids long. CDR3 sequence: CASSSTGGLETQYF. The CDR3 DNA is TGCGCCAGCAGCTCTACAGGGGGACTAGAGACCCAGTACTTC. Complete variable domain (other parts from reference TRBV5-1 and TRBJ2-5): KAGVTQTPRYLIKTRGQQVTLSCSPISGHRSVSWYQQTPGQGLQFLFEYFSETQRNKGNFPGRFSGRQFSNSRSEMNVSTLELGDSALYLCASSSTGGLETQYFGPGTRLLVL.

The V call is TRBV4-2, the J call TRBJ2-7, with D possibly being TRBD2 (6 bases). The V gene's germline CDR1 is LGHNA and CDR2 YNFKEQ. V was cut by 4 bases and J by 2 bases, with 9 bases left in between. This CDR3 has 13 amino acids. CDR3 in amino acids: CASSREEAYEQYF. The CDR3 coding sequence is TGTGCCAGCAGCCGGGAGGAAGCCTACGAGCAGTACTTC.

The chain is built from TRBV15 and TRBJ2-2; D is unresolved. The CDR3 has 17 amino acids. Germline lookup yields CDR1 LNHNV and CDR2 YYDKDF (reference sequence). Between the trimmed V and J ends, which lost 0 bases and 0 bases, there was a span of 11 bases. Written as DNA, the CDR3 is TGTGCCACCAGCAGAGATGGAGACGGGCCGAACACCGGGGAGCTGTTTTTT. Its protein product is CATSRDGDGPNTGELFF.

The chain links TRBV5-1 to TRBJ1-4; D is undetermined. Trimming cost V 0 bases and J 7 bases, with 10 bases left between them. The CDR3 length is 14 residues. CDR1 is SGHRS and CDR2 is YFSETQ in the germline V gene. CDR3 residues: CASSLETWGEKLFF. The CDR3 nucleotides read TGCGCCAGCAGCTTGGAGACGTGGGGTGAAAAACTGTTTTTT.

This chain's CDR3 is CASSQGQQPQHF. In DNA form, the CDR3 reads TGTGCCAGCAGCCAGGGACAGCAGCCCCAGCATTTT. The V gene is TRBV5-6, the J gene TRBJ1-5, with 7 nucleotides matching TRBD1. V lost 4 bases, J lost 7 bases, and 2 bases stayed unmatched. CDR1 and CDR2 from the germline V gene are SGHDT and YYEEEE. The CDR3 contains 12 residues.

This chain joins TRBV6-5 and TRBJ2-1, with D possibly being TRBD1 (6 bases). CDR1 is MNHEY, CDR2 SVGAGI, per germline. This CDR3 is 14 amino acids long. The ends were cut back, 2 bases at V and 4 bases at J, with 9 bases in the middle. The CDR3 bases are TGTGCCAGCAGTTACCTTACAGGGTACAATGAGCAGTTCTTC. Protein product: CASSYLTGYNEQFF.

J is TRBJ2-7 and V is TRBV5-6, with 8 bases matching TRBD1. Trimming took 4 bases from V and 3 from J; bases not matched to a gene: 12. The CDR3 runs to 16 residues. CDR1 and CDR2 (germline): SGHDT, YYEEEE. The CDR3 nucleotides read TGTGCCAGCAGCACCTTCAACAGGGGGGCTAACTACGAGCAGTACTTC. Its protein product is CASSTFNRGANYEQYF.

This clone has a handful of counts. V usage is TRBV27 and J usage is TRBJ1-1, with D possibly matching TRBD1 (5 bases). CDR1 and CDR2 from the germline V gene are MNHEY and SMNVEV (reference sequence). V was cut by 3 bases and J by 11 bases, with 16 bases left in between. This CDR3 is built from 13 residues. CDR3 DNA: TGTGCCAGCAGTTTGAGTCGCGGGGCGCGGGCTTTCTTT. This gives the protein CASSLSRGARAFF.

The chain uses TRBV19 and TRBJ1-5; D remains unclear. V lost 5 bases and J 5 bases, leaving 31 bases between the germline ends. The CDR3 has 20 residues. CDR1 and CDR2 (germline): LNHDA, SQIVND (reference sequence). The DNA for the CDR3 is TGTGCCAGTAGTCCCCTCTCTCCGGGTTTTACGGTGTCGGGTTATCAGCCCCAGCATTTT. It encodes CASSPLSPGFTVSGYQPQHF.

The gene calls are TRBV6-1 and TRBJ1-5, with a possible D match to TRBD1 (5 bases). The CDR3 spans 14 residues. Trimming pared 7 bases from V and 3 bases from J, leaving 13 bases between. CDR1 is MNHNS and CDR2 is SASEGT in the germline V gene. The DNA of the CDR3 is TGTGCCAGCACTACGTCGGGGGTCAATCAGCCCCAGCATTTT. Translated: CASTTSGVNQPQHF.

The rearrangement uses TRBV7-2 and TRBJ2-7; 10 bases fit TRBD2. V lost 5 bases to trimming and J lost 5 bases; unmatched junction nucleotides: 12. CDR3 length: 16 residues. Looked up from germline, CDR1 is SGHTA and CDR2 is FQGNSA. For the CDR3, the DNA is TGTGCCAGCAGCCCCATTTCTAGCGGGAGTTTCCACGAGCAGTACTTC. Its translation is CASSPISSGSFHEQYF.

V and J are TRBV30 and TRBJ2-7; possible D gene TRBD2, 5 bases. The CDR3 has 16 amino acids. V was trimmed by 1 base and J by 5 bases, leaving 21 bases between them. CDR1 and CDR2 from the germline V gene are GTSNPN and SVGIG (reference sequence). The CDR3 DNA reads as TGTGCCTGGAGTGCCCCCGATACTAGTAAAGCAGACGAGCAGTACTTC. It is translated as CAWSAPDTSKADEQYF.

The sample holds a few counts of this clone. V gene TRBV6-5 combines with J gene TRBJ2-3; TRBD1 matches at 12 bases. V lost 8 bases, J lost 5 bases, and 2 bases stayed unmatched. The CDR3 contains 13 residues. Germline lookup yields CDR1 MNHEY and CDR2 SVGAGI. Written as DNA, the CDR3 is TGTGCCAGCGGGACAGGGGGCGTAGATACGCAGTATTTT. As protein: CASGTGGVDTQYF.

This sequence joins TRBV19 and TRBJ2-2; D call uncertain. The CDR3 has 12 amino acids. The V and J ends lost 6 bases and 6 bases respectively, with 8 bases between them. Looked up from germline, CDR1 is LNHDA and CDR2 is SQIVND (reference sequence). The CDR3 is CASRVPAGELFF. CDR3 coding DNA: TGTGCCAGTAGAGTTCCCGCCGGGGAGCTGTTTTTT.

The chain is built from TRBV4-3 and TRBJ2-3; tentatively, D is TRBD2 (7 bases). The CDR3 has 14 residues. Trimming stripped 5 bases from V and 4 bases from J, with 13 bases between. CDR1 and CDR2 (germline): LGHNA, YSLEER. The CDR3 is CASSYGRGADTQYF. The CDR3 region has the DNA TGCGCCAGCAGCTATGGGAGGGGGGCAGATACGCAGTATTTT.

The J gene is TRBJ1-2, the V gene TRBV27; TRBD1 aligns across 8 bases. Germline values: CDR1 MNHEY, CDR2 SMNVEV (reference sequence). The V and J ends lost 5 bases and 0 bases, in that order; junction bases with no gene match: 2. The CDR3 consists of 14 residues. Written as DNA, the CDR3 is TGTGCCAGCAGTCAACAGGGGGCTAACTATGGCTACACCTTC. It yields the protein CASSQQGANYGYTF.

J is TRBJ1-4 and V is TRBV2; unclear D gene. The CDR3 runs to 15 residues. V lost 4 bases and J 6 bases, leaving 15 bases between the germline ends. CDR1 and CDR2 (germline): SNHLY, FYNNEI. The CDR3 region has the DNA TGTGCCAGCAGTGTTTCCCGAACCCCCGATGAAAAACTGTTTTTT. Its translation is CASSVSRTPDEKLFF.

This clone was recorded a few times. The genes are TRBV9 and TRBJ1-1; D is possibly TRBD1 (5 bases). V lost 0 bases to trimming and J lost 3 bases, with 9 bases between them. Germline assignment: CDR1 SGDLS and CDR2 YYNGEE. The CDR3 extends over 14 amino acids. The chain's CDR3 is CASSVAGIYTEAFF. CDR3 coding DNA: TGTGCCAGCAGCGTAGCAGGGATCTACACTGAAGCTTTCTTT.